This T cell receptor beta chain was sequenced for a study of cytotoxic CD8 clonotypes in ibrutinib-treated CLL. TCRdb keeps only in-frame clones here, not all; method: immunoSEQ multiplex PCR. The table records over 120,000 clones, approximately 81% of them present only once. The receptor was isolated from a human donor with chronic lymphocytic leukemia. The sample was PBMCs, taken after 12 months of ibrutinib treatment.

The CDR3 region has the DNA TGTGCCTGGAGTGTACAACGCAAAGCTTTCTTT. Its protein product is CAWSVQRKAFF. V gene TRBV30 combines with J gene TRBJ1-1; D is unresolved. Per the germline V gene, CDR1 is GTSNPN and CDR2 is SVGIG (reference sequence). Trimming cost V 0 bases and J 9 bases, with 8 bases left between them. The CDR3 covers 11 residues.